A single sample is the source of the 22 T cell receptor beta chains below, sequenced in a study of a mutant IDH1 vaccine in newly diagnosed glioma. Profiled with immunoSEQ multiplex PCR; TCRdb holds only in-frame clones, not every one. Among over 45,000 clones listed, around 80% were seen once. Their antigen targets remain unknown. Regarding time point: week 5, during vaccination. The study gave 300 ug of mutant IDH1 20-mer peptide per vaccine dose, with topical imiquimod. The specimen was PBMCs, collected from a glioma patient whose treatment included an IDH1 peptide vaccine. The receptors originated from a man between 25 and 39 years old with glioma.

This chain joins TRBV7-6 and TRBJ1-6, with TRBD1 identical over 9 bases. V lost 5 bases to trimming and J lost 6 bases; unmatched junction nucleotides: 8. The CDR3 is made up of 16 amino acids. CDR1 is SGHVS and CDR2 is FNYEAQ in the germline V gene. Written as DNA, the CDR3 is TGTGCCAGCAGCCAACGTTTGGGACAGGGTAATTCACCCCTCCACTTT. Amino acids: CASSQRLGQGNSPLHF.

The chain recombines TRBV28 with TRBJ1-4; 8 nucleotides match TRBD1. The J segment lost 6 bases and the V segment lost 6 bases, leaving 12 bases of the junction unmatched. Germline V CDR1 and CDR2: MDHEN, SYDVKM. The CDR3 runs 16 residues. The CDR3: CASSTWRGTGYEKLFF. CDR3 bases: TGTGCCAGCAGCACATGGCGCGGGACAGGTTATGAAAAACTGTTTTTT.

This chain links TRBV19 with TRBJ2-5; tentatively, D is TRBD1 or TRBD2 (5 bases each). CDR1 is LNHDA, CDR2 SQIVND, per germline (reference sequence). Trimming took 3 bases from V and 7 from J, leaving 15 bases between them. This CDR3 region has 14 residues. CDR3: CASSIDQGPTTQYF. The CDR3 DNA reads as TGTGCCAGTAGTATTGACCAGGGACCGACGACCCAGTACTTC.

The chain has TRBV5-4 and TRBJ2-2; a possible D gene is TRBD1 (5 bases). V shed 4 bases and J shed 4 bases, with 14 bases lying between them. The germline V gene has CDR1 SGHNT and CDR2 YYREEE (reference sequence). CDR3 length: 15 amino acids. The CDR3 DNA reads TGTGCCAGCAGCATAGGGGTGGATGGCACCGGGGAGCTGTTTTTT. It specifies CASSIGVDGTGELFF.

This chain joins TRBV19 and TRBJ1-3, with 9 bases identical to TRBD1. Germline CDR1 is LNHDA and CDR2 is SQIVND (reference sequence). Trimming took 4 bases from V and 8 from J; bases not matched to a gene: 9. This CDR3 comprises 15 residues. CDR3 sequence reads: CASSTGQGRRDTIYF. Written as DNA, the CDR3 is TGTGCCAGTAGTACCGGACAGGGGAGGAGAGACACCATATATTTT.

V gene TRBV6-5 combines with J gene TRBJ2-7, with 10 bases lining up with TRBD1. This CDR3 contains 14 residues. With V trimmed by 5 bases and J by 5 bases, 6 bases remained unmatched. Germline-derived CDR1 and CDR2 are MNHEY and SVGAGI. CDR3 in amino acids: CASSAGTGAHEQYF. CDR3 coding DNA: TGTGCCAGCAGTGCCGGGACAGGGGCCCACGAGCAGTACTTC.

Note on this clone: Germline is not matched at one junction end, which may reflect a read error. The CDR3, as DNA: TGTGCCTGGGGTGTTGGACAGGGTCGGACGGAGACCCAGTACTTC. It translates to CAWGVGQGRTETQYF. The chain is built from TRBV30 and TRBJ2-5; 8 nucleotides line up with TRBD1. Germline CDR1 is GTSNPN and CDR2 is SVGIG (reference sequence). The CDR3 is made up of 15 amino acids.

The sample holds one count of this clone. This chain connects TRBV30 to TRBJ1-3; D unclear. There are 13 residues in the CDR3. Germline V gene data show CDR1 as GTSNPN and CDR2 as SVGIG (reference sequence). V was pared by 0 bases and J by 0 bases, with 3 bases between. This chain's CDR3 is CAWSVSSGNTIYF. CDR3 DNA: TGTGCCTGGAGTGTAAGCTCTGGAAACACCATATATTTT.

The V gene is TRBV6-6, the J gene TRBJ1-6; D call uncertain. The CDR3 is 15 residues long. CDR1 and CDR2 from the germline V gene are MNHNY and SVGAGI (reference sequence). V lost 1 base, J lost 8 bases, and 12 bases lay in between. The chain's CDR3 is CASSYWVSWHSPLHF. The CDR3 nucleotides are TGTGCCAGCAGTTACTGGGTAAGTTGGCATTCACCCCTCCACTTT.

The chain combines TRBV13 with TRBJ2-7, with 10 bases matching TRBD1. Germline assignment: CDR1 PRHDT and CDR2 FYEKMQ (reference sequence). The ends lost 4 bases at V and 5 bases at J; junction bases unmatched: 8. The CDR3 sequence is 15 residues long. The CDR3 loop reads CASSSPGTGVNEQYF. The CDR3 bases are TGTGCCAGCAGCTCCCCCGGGACAGGGGTTAACGAGCAGTACTTC.

This clone was picked up a small number of times. The rearrangement joins TRBV11-2 to TRBJ2-7; weak D call: TRBD1 (7 bases). V was shortened by 1 base and J by 4 bases, with 20 bases between the two germline ends. This CDR3 spans 17 amino acids. The germline CDR1 and CDR2 sequences are SGHAT and FQNNGV. The DNA of the CDR3 is TGTGCCAGCAGCTTAGGGGGCGGGACAGCAGGGGGTTACGAGCAGTACTTC. Translating it yields CASSLGGGTAGGYEQYF.

The rearrangement links TRBV6-6 to TRBJ1-3; unclear D gene. The V gene lost 6 bases and the J gene lost 7 bases, with 22 bases spanning the gap. The V gene's germline CDR1 is MNHNY and CDR2 SVGAGI (reference sequence). The CDR3 has 16 residues. CDR3 sequence: CASRTPGSAGENTIYF. The CDR3 coding sequence is TGTGCCAGCAGAACCCCGGGCTCCGCTGGGGAGAACACCATATATTTT.

This sequence joins TRBV21-1 and TRBJ2-1; no DNA check was done on the table's D call, TRBD2. TRBV21-1 constitutes a pseudogene. The CDR3 length is 13 residues. CDR3 protein: CASSRVSDNEQFF. In DNA form, the CDR3 reads TGTGCCAGCTCGAGGGTTAGCGACAATGAGCAGTTCTTC.

The chain couples TRBV10-2 to TRBJ2-7; D possibly corresponds to TRBD1 (5 bases). The CDR3 runs to 12 residues. From germline, CDR1 is WSHSY and CDR2 SAAADI. V shed 10 bases and J shed 1 base, with 11 bases lying between them. The CDR3 sequence is CATRTPSYEQYF. For the CDR3, the DNA is TGCGCCACCCGGACACCTTCCTACGAGCAGTACTTC.

The chain links TRBV18 to TRBJ1-5, with unresolved D. This CDR3 region has 13 residues. Germline V gene data show CDR1 as KGHSH and CDR2 as LQKENI. Trimming removed 6 bases from V and 8 bases from J, with 14 bases in between. The CDR3 DNA follows: TGTGCCAGCTCTCCCGTCACCGATAAGCCCCAGCATTTT. Translating gives CASSPVTDKPQHF.

The V call is TRBV19, the J call TRBJ2-7; possible D gene TRBD1, 6 bases. This CDR3 comprises 17 residues. With 1 base removed from V and 4 bases from J, the gap between germline ends came to 20 bases. Germline values: CDR1 LNHDA, CDR2 SQIVND (reference sequence). The CDR3 is CASSIGSGGSGVYEQYF. The CDR3 DNA follows: TGTGCCAGTAGTATAGGCTCTGGGGGTTCAGGGGTGTACGAGCAGTACTTC. The complete variable domain, with remaining parts taken from reference TRBV19 and TRBJ2-7, reads DGGITQSPKYLFRKEGQNVTLSCEQNLNHDAMYWYRQDPGQGLRLIYYSQIVNDFQKGDIAEGYSVSREKKESFPLTVTSAQKNPTAFYLCASSIGSGGSGVYEQYFGPGTRLTVT.

This clone was observed once. V usage is TRBV5-1 and J usage is TRBJ2-1; 8 bases map to TRBD1. After removal of 2 bases from V and 0 bases from J, the junction contained 4 bases not matched to a gene. The CDR3 runs 16 residues. The V gene's germline CDR1 is SGHRS and CDR2 YFSETQ. CDR3 in amino acids: CASSFDRGHSYNEQFF. The CDR3 region has the DNA TGCGCCAGCAGCTTCGACAGGGGTCACTCCTACAATGAGCAGTTCTTC.

The chain has TRBV11-2 and TRBJ1-4, with a possible D match to TRBD1 (6 bases). Germline CDR1 reads SGHAT; CDR2 reads FQNNGV. The CDR3 is made up of 16 amino acids. Trimming took off 0 bases at V and 2 bases at J, with 10 bases between the two ends. The CDR3 protein is CASSLDIQGTNEKLFF. CDR3 coding DNA: TGTGCCAGCAGCTTAGATATCCAGGGGACTAATGAAAAACTGTTTTTT.

The chain links TRBV28 to TRBJ2-7, with 7 bases identical to TRBD2. The CDR3 is 13 amino acids. Per the germline V gene, CDR1 is MDHEN and CDR2 is SYDVKM. J gave up 12 bases and V 2 bases, and 10 bases lay outside the gene matches. The CDR3 sequence is CASSLVGGFDAYF. CDR3 nucleotides: TGTGCCAGCAGTTTAGTCGGGGGGTTCGATGCGTACTTC.

This chain joins TRBV5-4 and TRBJ2-7, with a possible D match to TRBD1 (5 bases). CDR1 SGHNT and CDR2 YYREEE come from the germline V gene (reference sequence). The V gene lost 0 bases and the J gene lost 1 base, with 11 bases spanning the gap. CDR3 size: 15 residues. The CDR3 reads CASSLELGDSYEQYF. As DNA, the CDR3 is TGTGCCAGCAGCTTGGAGCTAGGGGATTCCTACGAGCAGTACTTC.

In its sample, this clone was seen once. The chain uses TRBV9 and TRBJ2-7; D possibly corresponds to TRBD1 (5 bases). Germline V gene lookup returns CDR1 SGDLS and CDR2 YYNGEE. With 4 bases removed from V and 0 bases from J, the gap between germline ends came to 8 bases. This CDR3 contains 13 residues. CDR3 bases: TGTGCCAGCAGCCTCGACAGCTCCTACGAGCAGTACTTC. It translates to CASSLDSSYEQYF.

The genes are TRBV4-2 and TRBJ1-1; D is undetermined. CDR3 length equals 14 residues. CDR1 is LGHNA and CDR2 is YNFKEQ in the germline V gene. Between the trimmed V and J ends, which lost 1 base and 1 base, there was a span of 7 bases. The CDR3 spells CASSQGTENTEAFF. CDR3 sequence (DNA): TGTGCCAGCAGCCAAGGGACGGAGAACACTGAAGCTTTCTTT.